This entry lists 18 T cell receptor beta chains sequenced from one sample in a study of blood T cells in healthy people across ages. A second PCR, run for roughly 7 to 12 cycles, used a sample-barcoded 5' primer plus a J-beta primer mix. MiXCR was run by TCRdb on the 5' RACE reads, yielding one entry per CDR3 protein. The sample shows around 1.5 million distinct CDR3 sequences, roughly a third of them seen only once. The source material was blood. The receptors come from a woman aged 25-40 years in good health.

The chain joins TRBV14 to TRBJ2-7, with 10 nucleotides matching TRBD2. From germline, CDR1 is SGHDN and CDR2 FVKESK. The CDR3 runs 16 residues. The V and J ends lost 2 bases and 6 bases, in that order; junction bases with no gene match: 10. CDR3 sequence: CASSQQRSGRALEQYF. CDR3 DNA sequence: TGTGCCAGCAGCCAACAACGCAGCGGGAGGGCCCTCGAGCAGTACTTC.

This sequence joins TRBV29-1 and TRBJ2-3; 11 bases are shared with TRBD2. In germline, CDR1 is SQVTM, CDR2 ANQGSEA. V dropped 1 base and J dropped 11; count of bases not matched to a gene: 17. CDR3 size: 17 residues. CDR3: CSVEVTYVLAGGNMQYF. The CDR3 DNA sequence: TGCAGCGTTGAAGTAACCTATGTTTTAGCGGGAGGGAATATGCAGTATTTT.

In its sample, this clonotype was seen a few times. This may arise from a read error, as a much more abundant clone is one base away. This sequence joins TRBV2 and TRBJ2-7; 7 positions agree with TRBD1. Germline-derived CDR1 and CDR2 are SNHLY and FYNNEI. The CDR3 is 14 amino acids. CDR3: CASREETGNYEQYF. CDR3 coding DNA: TGTGCCAGCAGGGAAGAGACAGGGAACTACGAGCAGTACTTC.

A remark on this clonotype: This could be a read error, since a much larger clone is one nucleotide away. The chain combines TRBV29-1 with TRBJ2-1; weak D call: TRBD1 (6 bases). This CDR3 spans 12 amino acids. V lost 6 bases, J lost 9 bases, and 15 bases lay in between. Germline values: CDR1 SQVTM, CDR2 ANQGSEA. CDR3 bases: TGCAGCGTGGCCCAGGGGCGGAGTGAGCAGTTCTTC. Protein sequence: CSVAQGRSEQFF.

Only a few counts were recorded for this clonotype. The chain links TRBV7-9 to TRBJ2-7; TRBD1 or TRBD2 may be the D gene (5 bases each). The CDR3 covers 16 residues. V was cut by 5 bases and J by 0 bases, with 17 bases left in between. The V gene's germline CDR1 is SEHNR and CDR2 FQNEAQ (reference sequence). The CDR3 spells CASSPVGTGSSYEQYF. The DNA for the CDR3 is TGTGCCAGCAGCCCCGTCGGGACGGGGAGCTCCTACGAGCAGTACTTC.

The V gene is TRBV11-3, the J gene TRBJ2-1; 8 bases are shared with TRBD1. This CDR3 is built from 15 residues. Germline CDR1 is SGHNT and CDR2 is YENEEA. Losses at the gene ends were 1 base for V and 5 bases for J; bases not matched to a gene: 4. CDR3 protein: CASSLAPDRDNEQFF. The CDR3 DNA reads TGTGCCAGCAGCTTAGCCCCGGACAGGGACAATGAGCAGTTCTTC.

The chain carries TRBV7-3 and TRBJ2-1; 9 bases map to TRBD2. V was clipped by 3 bases and J by 7 bases; unmatched bases: 4. This CDR3 comprises 14 residues. In germline, CDR1 is SGHTA, CDR2 FQGTGA. DNA of the CDR3: TGTGCCAGCAGCTTTAGCGGGAGTGTGAATGAGCAGTTCTTC. It yields the protein CASSFSGSVNEQFF.

The chain combines TRBV28 with TRBJ1-2, with D unresolved. Looked up from germline, CDR1 is MDHEN and CDR2 is SYDVKM. Trimming pared 6 bases from V and 3 bases from J, leaving 14 bases between. The CDR3 is 14 residues long. CDR3 coding DNA: TGTGCCAGCAGCGCCCTACAGAGGGACTATGGCTACACCTTC. Translated, it gives CASSALQRDYGYTF.

The sample holds a few counts of this clonotype. The chain couples TRBV7-6 to TRBJ2-5, with no clear D. The V end lost 6 bases, the J end lost 5 bases, and 7 bases lay between the germline ends. The germline V gene has CDR1 SGHVS and CDR2 FNYEAQ. CDR3 length: 11 amino acids. CDR3 in amino acids: CASREMETQYF. CDR3 sequence (DNA): TGTGCCAGCAGAGAAATGGAGACCCAGTACTTC.

The chain has TRBV12-3 or TRBV12-4 and TRBJ2-7, with D tentatively TRBD1 (5 bases). This CDR3 spans 13 amino acids. The V end was cut by 3 bases, the J end by 3 bases, with 9 bases between. CDR3 protein: CASSLDIHYEQYF. The CDR3 nucleotides are TGTGCCAGCAGTTTGGACATACACTACGAGCAGTACTTC.

V usage is TRBV29-1 and J usage is TRBJ2-7; D call uncertain. This CDR3 is built from 11 residues. Trimming stripped 4 bases from V and 0 bases from J, with 4 bases between. CDR1 is SQVTM, CDR2 ANQGSEA, per germline. DNA for the CDR3: TGCAGCGTTGCCCTCTCCTACGAGCAGTACTTC. Protein: CSVALSYEQYF.

The V and J genes are TRBV10-3 and TRBJ2-7; 8 positions match TRBD2. The V gene end was trimmed by 5 bases and the J gene end by 4 bases; junction bases not matched to a gene: 13. Germline CDR1 ENHRY, CDR2 SYGVKD. The CDR3 is 16 amino acids. CDR3 loop: CAISSGLVGVSYEQYF. The DNA of the CDR3 is TGTGCCATCAGTTCGGGACTAGTGGGCGTTAGTTACGAGCAGTACTTC.

This clonotype was seen at least ten times. V is TRBV29-1 and J is TRBJ1-2, with 7 bases lining up with TRBD1. Per germline, CDR1 SQVTM and CDR2 ANQGSEA. The ends lost 7 bases at V and 8 bases at J; junction bases unmatched: 13. The CDR3 spans 13 residues. The CDR3 sequence: CSGKTGSLEGYTF. For the CDR3, the DNA is TGCAGCGGCAAGACAGGGTCTCTCGAAGGCTACACCTTC. Full variable domain (missing parts from reference TRBV29-1 and TRBJ1-2): SAVISQKPSRDICQRGTSLTIQCQVDSQVTMMFWYRQQPGQSLTLIATANQGSEATYESGFVIDKFPISRPNLTFSTLTVSNMSPEDSSIYLCSGKTGSLEGYTFGSGTRLTVV.

This clonotype came up a few times. V is TRBV30 and J is TRBJ1-6, with D tentatively TRBD1 (5 bases). This CDR3 spans 14 amino acids. The V end was cut by 7 bases, the J end by 7 bases, with 17 bases between. From germline, CDR1 is GTSNPN and CDR2 SVGIG (reference sequence). Here the CDR3 DNA reads TGTGCCTCGCCGCCCCCAGGGCGCAATTCACCCCTCCACTTT. It yields the protein CASPPPGRNSPLHF.

The J gene is TRBJ1-2, the V gene TRBV14, with D hard to call. CDR1 is SGHDN, CDR2 FVKESK, per germline. Trimming left V 4 bases short and J 8 bases short, with 14 bases between. CDR3 length: 13 residues. The CDR3 bases are TGTGCCAGCAGCCCCTACGGGGATCCCGGCTACACCTTC. Its translation is CASSPYGDPGYTF.

The V and J genes are TRBV20-1 and TRBJ2-5; D unresolved. CDR1 and CDR2 (germline): DFQATT, SNEGSKA (reference sequence). The V and J ends lost 8 bases and 5 bases respectively, with 18 bases between them. The CDR3 spans 13 residues. The CDR3 nucleotides are TGCAGTCCCCGTGTCGGTGGTGAGGAGACCCAGTACTTC. This encodes CSPRVGGEETQYF.

The CDR3 loop reads CASSKQGCHEQFF. For the CDR3, the DNA is TGCGCCAGCAGTAAACAGGGTTGTCATGAGCAGTTCTTC. The chain joins TRBV10-2 to TRBJ2-1; perhaps TRBD1 as D (6 bases). The CDR3 is 13 residues long. Germline loops: CDR1 WSHSY, CDR2 SAAADI. V was clipped by 5 bases and J by 8 bases, with 13 bases between them.

This clonotype was seen a few times. The chain couples TRBV7-2 to TRBJ1-2; perhaps TRBD1 as D (5 bases). CDR3 size: 16 residues. The germline CDR1 and CDR2 sequences are SGHTA and FQGNSA. The V end was cut by 0 bases, the J end by 5 bases, with 16 bases between. The chain's CDR3 is CASSLAAAGTTYGYTF. CDR3 nucleotide sequence: TGTGCCAGCAGCTTAGCGGCGGCCGGGACTACATATGGCTACACCTTC.